This TCR beta chain stems from a study of cytomegalovirus exposure and HLA in healthy donors. Study findings and constraints: Among the CMV-associated chains, a few were confirmed in vitro as specific for CMV antigens.

Only in-frame clones appear in the TCRdb table, and some are missing; sequencing was by immunoSEQ multiplex PCR. The table shows about 65,000 clones, with about 94% occurring only once. The CDR3 totals 15 residues. Germline assignment: CDR1 MNHEY and CDR2 SMNVEV (reference sequence). V was pared by 5 bases and J by 6 bases, with 6 bases of the junction left unmatched. As concerns this clone: Antigen specificity is unknown.

The chain uses TRBV27 and TRBJ1-5; 11 bases agree with TRBD1. The sequenced sample consisted of PBMCs. The clonotype comes from a man in his late teens or twenties in good health and CMV-seropositive. This chain's CDR3 is CASSKGTGGSQPQHF. The CDR3 DNA reads TGTGCCAGCAGTAAGGGGACAGGGGGAAGTCAGCCCCAGCATTTT.